A single TCR beta chain is shown here with its context. This clone is a singleton in its sample. No cognate antigen has been identified for it. Base qualities are not recorded, but no much larger clone differs from it by a single base. The CDR3, from cysteine to phenylalanine, totals 13 residues. Solely the CDR3 DNA is kept, with 39 bases framed from the first base. Taken from the germline V gene, the CDR1 and CDR2 loops are SQVTM and ANQGSEA. Relative to germline, V is 5 bases shorter and J is 5 bases shorter, with 15 bases between their ends. The collaborating institutions used their own protocols to collect whole blood in K2EDTA tubes. For TCRbeta analysis, collaborators shipped samples as frozen whole blood, isolated PBMCs, or DNA extracted from either of those sample types. This entry is derived from a study of blood T cell repertoires in COVID-19 (dated by TCRdb to 2020 to 2022). With respect to the entire study: Samples covering the acute and convalescent phases of COVID-19 were provided by collaborators in the United States, Italy and Spain. Samples came from the ongoing ImmuneRACE study (first 160 participants) plus 1,254 subjects from 6 global collaborators. The prospective study material was composed of cDNA or gDNA derived from T cells, B-cell-depleted T cells, or PBMCs. The repertoires were released in a freely available public database intended as a resource for research on the immune response to SARS-CoV-2. Deeply sampled blood TCRbeta repertoires from subjects exposed to, actively infected with, or recovered from COVID-19 were included in the dataset. Nearly every sample came with metadata listing a de-identified subject ID, COVID-19 status, age in years and sex. Where available, HLA class I and class II types were taken from metadata supplied by the sample provider and were not determined by assay-based typing. The paper's findings and limits, for the study overall: The amount of clinical and demographic metadata varied by source and participant and was provided uncurated.

TCRbeta CDR3 regions were amplified from genomic DNA using the immunoSEQ Assay, a bias-controlled multiplex PCR. The original pipeline was this. Within the assay, amplification of reference gene primers was used to estimate how many nucleated cells each sample contained. Sequence reads were collapsed and filtered to measure the absolute abundance of every unique TCRbeta CDR3 rearrangement. Productive Simpson clonality was computed per sample as the square root of Simpson's diversity index over productive rearrangements. Imported from immuneACCESS, the table was reduced by TCRdb to in-frame sequences with V and J called. These copies leave out some clones; in studies compared against another copy, an unresolved V gene accounts for under half, and the cause of the remainder is not known. V and J calls and clone size are copied from that table; D and trimming were computed from the DNA. The sample data list more than 60,000 clones, and around 80% of these were observed just once. The biggest ten clones account for about 5% of the sample.

The V and J segments used are TRBV29-1 and TRBJ1-1; the D gene is perhaps TRBD1, on 6 matching bases. The receptor was derived from a man aged 55-75 years with active or convalescent COVID-19. Input material: peripheral blood. In nucleotides, the sequence is TGCAGCGTTACCATGACAGGTATGACTGAAGCTTTCTTT. This gives the protein CSVTMTGMTEAFF.